This T cell receptor (beta chain) was found in a study of OX40 agonist ivuxolimab in advanced cancers. Describing the broader study: Ivuxolimab, which targeted the costimulatory receptor OX40 (CD134), was an agonistic, fully human IgG2 monoclonal antibody. Three dose-escalation patients achieved partial responses, one with hepatocellular carcinoma and two with cutaneous melanoma. Of the approximately 53 patients in dose escalation, 19 had hepatocellular carcinoma, approximately 15 had melanoma, 9 had renal cell carcinoma and 9 had head and neck cancer. A male proportion of around 81% and a mean age of roughly 55 years, ranging from roughly 23 to 90, were recorded for the dose-escalation cohort. Intravenous ivuxolimab was administered to patients every 2 weeks at six dose levels: 0.01, 0.1, 0.3, 1.5, 3 and 10 mg/kg. The paper describes the monotherapy dose-escalation part (N ≈ 52 patients) of the phase I trial of ivuxolimab. The purpose of peripheral TCRbeta sequencing was to test whether ivuxolimab changed TCR sequence diversity and led to clonal T-cell expansion. Prior anti-PD-1, anti-PD-L1 or anti-CTLA-4 therapy was permitted, and about two fifths of dose-escalation patients had received checkpoint inhibitors.

Inclusive of the bounding cysteine and phenylalanine, the CDR3 is 13 residues long. Only CDR3 DNA is held: 39 bases, read in frame from base 1. CDR1 and CDR2 are read off the germline V gene as LGHNA and YSLEER. V and J are truncated by 0 bases and 7 bases respectively, leaving an intervening sequence of 9 bases. Concerning this clone: This clone's antigen is unknown. Base qualities are not recorded, but no much larger clone differs from it by a single base.

General conclusions and limits of the study: In partial responders in the 0.1-3.0 mg/kg groups, normalized peripheral clonal expansion was found to be among the lowest, especially among CD8+ T cells. Clonal expansion of both CD4+ and CD8+ blood T cells was observed from baseline to week 6 at doses 0.1 to 3.0 mg/kg. Low levels of normalized T-cell clonal expansion were also seen in some nonresponding patients. Antigen specificity was not determined for the clonally expanded peripheral T cells. After ivuxolimab, CD8+ T cells had more expanded clones than CD4+ T cells on average.

Patients with a history of autoimmune disease or receiving systemic immunosuppression were excluded from the trial. Peripheral blood for TCR sequencing was collected from all dose cohorts at baseline, on cycle 4 day 1, and on cycle 7 day 1. Samples were obtained from an open-label, multicenter, first-in-human phase I dose-escalation trial of ivuxolimab. Adults with locally advanced or metastatic melanoma, renal cell carcinoma, hepatocellular carcinoma or head and neck squamous cell carcinoma were enrolled in the trial. Before TCR sequencing, CD4+ and CD8+ T cells were separately sorted from peripheral blood. To sequence the TCRbeta CDR3 region, genomic DNA was isolated from the sorted cells. The immunoSEQ Assay was used to sequence the TCRbeta CDR3 regions. In its TCRdb copy, this immuneACCESS table keeps in-frame sequences only and misses some clones. Where compared with another copy, unresolved V genes explain less than half of these, and the others have no known cause. This sample holds 77,000 or so clones; 84% were observed only once. The ten largest account for more than 0.5% of the sample.

This TCR came from an adult with an advanced solid tumor such as melanoma, head and neck, liver or kidney cancer. This receptor chain uses TRBV4-3 and TRBJ1-1; the D gene is perhaps TRBD1, on 5 matching bases. The sequences come from CD4+ or CD8+ T cells sorted from blood, collected in a trial of the OX40 agonist ivuxolimab. The nucleotide sequence reads as follows: TGCGCCAGCAGCCAAGAGGGGCTAGGTGAAGCTTTCTTT. Its amino acids are CASSQEGLGEAFF.